The TCR beta chain under discussion was sequenced for a study of CD8+ T cells in alopecia areata. Looking at the study overall: Disease severity was quantified as SALT score of affected scalp area.

This CDR3 comprises 14 residues. V shed 1 base and J 5 bases; nucleotides not matched to a gene: 4. Germline CDR1 is GTSNPN and CDR2 is SVGIG (reference sequence). The sequencing template was cDNA reverse transcribed from extracted RNA. Clones were read by immunoSEQ multiplex PCR, and TCRdb kept only the in-frame ones, dropping some. The repertoire holds around 140,000 clones, with about 88% as singletons. Comment on this clone: The antigen is unknown.

The treatment: oral pan-JAK inhibitor, 5-10 mg twice daily. Study-wide results and caveats: It was lesional scalp, especially alopecia totalis/universalis, that showed higher clonality than normal scalp.

The source is a human donor with alopecia areata. The sequenced sample was CD8+ T cells sorted from blood, obtained at week 4, from a patient treated with tofacitinib. This chain links TRBV30 with TRBJ2-3; TRBD2 aligns across 9 bases. The DNA for the CDR3 is TGTGCCTGGAGTGGCGGGAGGGCCATAGATACGCAGTATTTT. Residues: CAWSGGRAIDTQYF.